What follows are 19 T cell receptor beta chains derived from one specimen sequenced in a study of cytomegalovirus exposure and HLA in healthy donors. Primers for the PCR totalled 60 Vbeta and 13 Jbeta. Produced via immunoSEQ multiplex PCR; TCRdb's table is partial and in-frame only. The ten most abundant clones cover 2.7% of a sample with 55,000 to 80,000 clones. Sequences were obtained from PBMCs. Source of these receptors: a man aged 40-49 years in good health and CMV-seronegative.

The J gene is TRBJ2-3, the V gene TRBV5-1; no clear D. V lost 0 bases and J lost 2, with 10 bases in between. This CDR3 has 15 residues. Germline V gives CDR1 SGHRS, CDR2 YFSETQ. CDR3 coding DNA: TGCGCCAGCAGCTTGGGCACGGTCTACACAGATACGCAGTATTTT. Protein product: CASSLGTVYTDTQYF.

The chain combines TRBV28 with TRBJ2-5; TRBD1 matches 11 bases. V was clipped by 5 bases and J by 2 bases; unmatched bases: 7. The CDR3 sequence is 16 residues long. From germline, CDR1 is MDHEN and CDR2 SYDVKM. CDR3 protein: CASSIPGQGAQETQYF. For the CDR3, the DNA is TGTGCCAGCAGTATCCCCGGACAGGGGGCTCAAGAGACCCAGTACTTC.

The J gene is TRBJ2-5, the V gene TRBV5-5; 10 bases are a match to TRBD1. Trimming removed 5 bases from V and 2 bases from J; junction bases left unmatched: 9. The CDR3 consists of 16 residues. Germline-derived CDR1 and CDR2 are SGHKS and YYEKEE (reference sequence). CDR3 in DNA: TGTGCCAGCAGACCGACAGGGGGCGCGGGGCAAGAGACCCAGTACTTC. Protein product: CASRPTGGAGQETQYF.

The rearrangement links TRBV27 to TRBJ1-5; 9 bases agree with TRBD1. V was pared by 6 bases and J by 4 bases, with 1 base of the junction left unmatched. Germline V gene sequence: CDR1 MNHEY, CDR2 SMNVEV (reference sequence). The CDR3 extends over 13 amino acids. CDR3 in amino acids: CASRTGGNQPQHF. As DNA, the CDR3 is TGTGCCAGCAGGACAGGGGGGAATCAGCCCCAGCATTTT.

The CDR3 spells CAWKGGGAAGELFF. CDR3 sequence (DNA): TGTGCCTGGAAAGGCGGGGGGGCCGCCGGGGAGCTGTTTTTT. The chain links TRBV30 to TRBJ2-2; TRBD2 matches 9 bases. Germline V gene data show CDR1 as GTSNPN and CDR2 as SVGIG (reference sequence). The CDR3 sequence is 14 residues long. Trimming removed 4 bases from V and 6 bases from J; junction bases left unmatched: 6.

V gene TRBV7-9 combines with J gene TRBJ1-5, with 9 bases that match TRBD1. V was clipped by 8 bases and J by 4 bases; unmatched bases: 6. CDR3 length equals 14 residues. Germline V CDR1 and CDR2: SEHNR, FQNEAQ (reference sequence). CDR3 loop: CASSTGTGNQPQHF. The CDR3 region has the DNA TGTGCCAGCTCGACGGGGACAGGGAATCAGCCCCAGCATTTT.

The chain joins TRBV13 to TRBJ2-5; the match to TRBD1 covers 9 bases. The CDR3 is 16 residues long. In germline, CDR1 is PRHDT, CDR2 FYEKMQ (reference sequence). Losses at the gene ends were 0 bases for V and 4 bases for J; bases not matched to a gene: 6. CDR3 DNA: TGTGCCAGCAGCTTAGGACAGGGGGCGCTTGGAGAGACCCAGTACTTC. It specifies CASSLGQGALGETQYF.

With regard to this clone: The junction does not match germline at one end; this may be a read error. V usage is TRBV28 and J usage is TRBJ1-2; TRBD1 is a possible D gene (5 bases). The germline V gene encodes CDR1 MDHEN and CDR2 SYDVKM. This CDR3 spans 11 amino acids. The CDR3 protein is CASRRLGLSVF. CDR3 bases: TGTGCCAGCAGGCGATTGGGACTCTCGGTGTTC.

Written as DNA, the CDR3 is TGTGCCAGCAGCTTAGCTAGGGGAAGAGTCAATGAGCAGTTCTTC. It yields the protein CASSLARGRVNEQFF. The chain uses TRBV7-8 and TRBJ2-1; the D gene is possibly TRBD1 (5 bases). V lost 0 bases and J 6 bases, leaving 12 bases between the germline ends. The germline V gene encodes CDR1 SGHVS and CDR2 FQNEAQ. The CDR3 sequence is 15 residues long.

The genes are TRBV14 and TRBJ2-7; D is undetermined. Germline CDR1 and CDR2: SGHDN and FVKESK. The germline V and J ends were trimmed by 4 bases and 4 bases, with 11 bases remaining between them. The CDR3 has 13 residues. The CDR3 loop is CASSPLGSYEQYF. The CDR3 coding sequence is TGTGCCAGCAGCCCCCTGGGCAGTTACGAGCAGTACTTC.

The V gene is TRBV15, the J gene TRBJ1-4; D perhaps matches TRBD1 (5 bases). Trimming took off 8 bases at V and 5 bases at J, with 15 bases between the two ends. Germline values: CDR1 LNHNV, CDR2 YYDKDF (reference sequence). This CDR3 has 14 amino acids. This chain's CDR3 is CATSQGDVNEKLFF. CDR3 in DNA: TGTGCCACCTCTCAAGGGGATGTGAATGAAAAACTGTTTTTT.

This sequence joins TRBV5-1 and TRBJ2-5, with a tentative D call TRBD2 (5 bases). Per germline, CDR1 SGHRS and CDR2 YFSETQ. The CDR3 covers 15 residues. V was pared by 0 bases and J by 5 bases, with 14 bases between. The CDR3 reads CASSLEDASGETQYF. CDR3 sequence (DNA): TGCGCCAGCAGCTTGGAGGACGCCTCGGGGGAGACCCAGTACTTC.

The gene calls are TRBV19 and TRBJ1-2; no clear D. Between the trimmed V and J ends, which lost 3 bases and 2 bases, there was a span of 13 bases. The CDR3 has 15 residues. Germline V gives CDR1 LNHDA, CDR2 SQIVND (reference sequence). The CDR3 DNA follows: TGTGCCAGTAGTATCGCGGGCAGGAGAAACTATGGCTACACCTTC. Translated, it gives CASSIAGRRNYGYTF. The whole variable domain, filled in from reference TRBV19 and TRBJ1-2, reads DGGITQSPKYLFRKEGQNVTLSCEQNLNHDAMYWYRQDPGQGLRLIYYSQIVNDFQKGDIAEGYSVSREKKESFPLTVTSAQKNPTAFYLCASSIAGRRNYGYTFGSGTRLTVV.

V is TRBV4-2 and J is TRBJ2-1; TRBD2 is a possible D gene (5 bases). This CDR3 spans 14 amino acids. Germline V CDR1 and CDR2: LGHNA, YNFKEQ. V was clipped by 2 bases and J by 7 bases, with 12 bases between them. The CDR3 DNA is TGTGCCAGCAGCCAACAACTAGGTGGGAATGAGCAGTTCTTC. Translation gives CASSQQLGGNEQFF.

The genes are TRBV19 and TRBJ1-6, with TRBD1 as a possible D gene (6 bases). The length of the CDR3 is 15 residues. CDR1 and CDR2 (germline): LNHDA, SQIVND (reference sequence). The V end lost 1 base, the J end lost 10 bases, and 14 bases lay between the germline ends. Written as DNA, the CDR3 is TGTGCCAGTAGTATAGCGGGCGGGGGCCGGTCACCCCTCCACTTT. As protein: CASSIAGGGRSPLHF.

The chain couples TRBV18 to TRBJ2-3, with 7 positions matching TRBD2. Germline V gene lookup returns CDR1 KGHSH and CDR2 LQKENI. The J segment lost 7 bases and the V segment lost 2 bases, leaving 9 bases of the junction unmatched. The CDR3 is 15 amino acids. The DNA of the CDR3 is TGTGCCAGCTCACCAAGCGGAGCGGGATCGTATACGCAGTATTTT. This codes for CASSPSGAGSYTQYF.

The rearrangement links TRBV19 to TRBJ1-5; D ambiguous. The CDR3 consists of 15 residues. Germline V gives CDR1 LNHDA, CDR2 SQIVND (reference sequence). V lost 3 bases to trimming and J lost 3 bases, with 12 bases between them. CDR3 in amino acids: CASSMGNSPNQPQHF. CDR3 DNA sequence: TGTGCCAGTAGTATGGGCAATTCACCCAATCAGCCCCAGCATTTT.

The rearrangement joins TRBV19 to TRBJ1-5; tentative D call: TRBD1 (5 bases). Germline V CDR1 and CDR2: LNHDA, SQIVND (reference sequence). The CDR3 runs 14 residues. Trimming removed 5 bases at V and 3 bases at J, with 11 bases between. DNA of the CDR3: TGTGCCAGTAGTGATCGGGGGTCCAATCAGCCCCAGCATTTT. Its protein is CASSDRGSNQPQHF.

The rearrangement links TRBV18 to TRBJ2-2; no firm D call. Looked up from germline, CDR1 is KGHSH and CDR2 is LQKENI. The CDR3 loop spans 13 amino acids. V was trimmed by 3 bases and J by 5 bases, leaving 7 bases between them. This chain's CDR3 is CASSPTGTGELFF. The CDR3 DNA reads TGTGCCAGCTCACCGACTGGGACCGGGGAGCTGTTTTTT.